This T cell receptor beta chain was captured in a study of T cells in tuberculosis. Study at large: The T cells targeted glucose monomycolate, a mycobacterial lipid, via CD1B.

CDR3 length: 13 residues. The germline V gene encodes CDR1 SQVTM and CDR2 ANQGSEA. The V gene lost 3 bases and the J gene lost 4 bases, with 12 bases spanning the gap. Sorting used thawed, overnight-rested PBMC stained with anti-CD3, a viability dye and GMM-loaded CD1B tetramer. The lipid loaded on the CD1B tetramers was C32 glucose monomycolate from Rhodococcus equi. Findings and caveats of the study: T cells binding CD1B-GMM tetramer weakly possibly escaped the sort.

Sequencing of TCR-alpha and TCR-beta chains was unpaired. The method was immunoSEQ multiplex PCR; TCRdb's version includes in-frame clones alone and lacks a portion of them. The top ten hold 21% of the sample, which has nearly 60,000 clones, 88% seen once. The material sequenced was CD1b-GMM tetramer-negative cells sorted from PBMCs. The sequence was collected from an adult woman with latent tuberculosis. The chain uses TRBV29-1 and TRBJ1-1; D perhaps matches TRBD1 (6 bases). DNA of the CDR3: TGCAGCGTTGAGGCAGGGGCCAGCACTGAAGCTTTCTTT. Protein product: CSVEAGASTEAFF. Full variable domain (rest looked up from reference TRBV29-1 and TRBJ1-1): SAVISQKPSRDICQRGTSLTIQCQVDSQVTMMFWYRQQPGQSLTLIATANQGSEATYESGFVIDKFPISRPNLTFSTLTVSNMSPEDSSIYLCSVEAGASTEAFFGQGTRLTVV.